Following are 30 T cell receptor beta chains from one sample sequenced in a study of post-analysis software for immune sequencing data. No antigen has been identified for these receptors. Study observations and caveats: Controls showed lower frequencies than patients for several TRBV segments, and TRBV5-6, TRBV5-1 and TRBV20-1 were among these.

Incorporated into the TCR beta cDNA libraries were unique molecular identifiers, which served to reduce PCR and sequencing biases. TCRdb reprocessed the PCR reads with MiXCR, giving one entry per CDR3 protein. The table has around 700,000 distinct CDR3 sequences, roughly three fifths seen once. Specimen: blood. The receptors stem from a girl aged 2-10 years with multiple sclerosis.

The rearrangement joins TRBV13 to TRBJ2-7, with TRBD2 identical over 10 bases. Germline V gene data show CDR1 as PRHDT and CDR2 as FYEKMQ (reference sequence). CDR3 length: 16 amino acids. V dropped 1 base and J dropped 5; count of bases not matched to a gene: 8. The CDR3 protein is CASSLVDSGRFHEQYF. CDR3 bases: TGTGCCAGCAGCTTAGTCGATAGCGGGAGGTTCCACGAGCAGTACTTC. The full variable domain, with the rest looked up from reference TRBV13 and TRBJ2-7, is AAGVIQSPRHLIKEKRETATLKCYPIPRHDTVYWYQQGPGQDPQFLISFYEKMQSDKGSIPDRFSAQQFSDYHSELNMSSLELGDSALYFCASSLVDSGRFHEQYFGPGTRLTVT.

The CDR3 DNA follows: TGTGCCAGCAGTCAGCGACAGGGGGCGCTTGAGACCCAGTACTTC. Translated: CASSQRQGALETQYF. The chain joins TRBV12-3 or TRBV12-4 to TRBJ2-5; 10 bases map to TRBD1. V was clipped by 5 bases and J by 5 bases; unmatched bases: 8. This CDR3 has 15 residues.

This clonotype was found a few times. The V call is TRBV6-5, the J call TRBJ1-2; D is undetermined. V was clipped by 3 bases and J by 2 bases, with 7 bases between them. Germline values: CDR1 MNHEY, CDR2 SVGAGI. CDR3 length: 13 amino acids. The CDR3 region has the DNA TGTGCCAGCAGTTATAGCATCAACTATGGCTACACCTTC. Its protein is CASSYSINYGYTF.

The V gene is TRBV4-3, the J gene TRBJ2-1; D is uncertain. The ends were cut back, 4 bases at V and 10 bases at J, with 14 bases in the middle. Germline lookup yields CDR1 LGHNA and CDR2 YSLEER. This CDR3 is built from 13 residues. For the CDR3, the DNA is TGCGCCAGCAGCCGTCAGACCGATGGCGAGCAGTTCTTC. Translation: CASSRQTDGEQFF.

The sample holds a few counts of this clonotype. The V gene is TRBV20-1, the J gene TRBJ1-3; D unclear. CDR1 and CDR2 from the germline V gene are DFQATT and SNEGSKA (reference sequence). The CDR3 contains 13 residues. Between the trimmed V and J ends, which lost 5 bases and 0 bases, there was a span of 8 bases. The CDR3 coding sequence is TGCAGTGCTCCGGACCACTCTGGAAACACCATATATTTT. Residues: CSAPDHSGNTIYF.

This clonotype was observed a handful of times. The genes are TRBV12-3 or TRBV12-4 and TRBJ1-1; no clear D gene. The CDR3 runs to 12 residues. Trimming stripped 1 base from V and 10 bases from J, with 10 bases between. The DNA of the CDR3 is TGTGCCAGCAGTTTAGGAGGCATGGGAGCTTTCTTT. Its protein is CASSLGGMGAFF.

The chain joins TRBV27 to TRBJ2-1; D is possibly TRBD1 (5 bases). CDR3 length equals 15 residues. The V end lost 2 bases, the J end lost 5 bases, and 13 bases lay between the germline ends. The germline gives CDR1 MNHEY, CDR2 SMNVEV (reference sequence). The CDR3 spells CASSLGPGLHNEQFF. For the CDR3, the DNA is TGTGCCAGCAGTTTAGGTCCAGGGCTCCACAATGAGCAGTTCTTC.

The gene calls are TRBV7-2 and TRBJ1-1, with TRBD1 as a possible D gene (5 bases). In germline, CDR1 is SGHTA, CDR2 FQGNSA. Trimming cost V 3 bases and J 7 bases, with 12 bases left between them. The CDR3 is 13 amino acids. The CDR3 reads CASSFTFTGEAFF. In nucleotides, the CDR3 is TGTGCCAGCAGCTTCACTTTCACAGGTGAAGCTTTCTTT.

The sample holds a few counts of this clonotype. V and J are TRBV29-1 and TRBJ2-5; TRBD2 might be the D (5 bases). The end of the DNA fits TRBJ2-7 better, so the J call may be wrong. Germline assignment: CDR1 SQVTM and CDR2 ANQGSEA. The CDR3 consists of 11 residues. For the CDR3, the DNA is TGCAGCGTTGGTCGGGGATACGAGCAGTACTTC. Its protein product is CSVGRGYEQYF.

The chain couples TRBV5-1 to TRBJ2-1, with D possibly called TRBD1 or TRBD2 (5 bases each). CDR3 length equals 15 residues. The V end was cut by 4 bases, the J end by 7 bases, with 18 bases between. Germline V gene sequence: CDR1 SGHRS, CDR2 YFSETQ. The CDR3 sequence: CASSPGSEGPNEQFF. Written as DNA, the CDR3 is TGCGCCAGCAGCCCCGGTAGCGAGGGGCCTAATGAGCAGTTCTTC.

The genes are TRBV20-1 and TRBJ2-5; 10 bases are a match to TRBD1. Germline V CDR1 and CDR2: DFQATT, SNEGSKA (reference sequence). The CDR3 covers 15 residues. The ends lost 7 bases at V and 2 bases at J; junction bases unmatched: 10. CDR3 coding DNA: TGCAGTGGAGCGGAGCCGGGACAGGGGCAAGAGACCCAGTACTTC. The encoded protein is CSGAEPGQGQETQYF.

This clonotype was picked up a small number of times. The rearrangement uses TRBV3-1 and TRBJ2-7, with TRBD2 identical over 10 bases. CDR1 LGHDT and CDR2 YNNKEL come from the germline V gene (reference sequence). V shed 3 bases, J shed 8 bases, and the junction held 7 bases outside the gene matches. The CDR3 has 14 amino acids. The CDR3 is CASSQAGTSVQQYF. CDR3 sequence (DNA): TGTGCCAGCAGCCAGGCCGGGACTAGCGTACAGCAGTACTTC.

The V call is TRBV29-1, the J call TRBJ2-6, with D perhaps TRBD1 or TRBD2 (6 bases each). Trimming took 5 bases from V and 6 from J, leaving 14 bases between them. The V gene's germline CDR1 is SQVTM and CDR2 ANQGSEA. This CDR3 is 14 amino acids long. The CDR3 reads CSVKGGQTANVLTF. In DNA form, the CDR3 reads TGCAGCGTTAAGGGGGGTCAGACGGCCAACGTCCTGACTTTC. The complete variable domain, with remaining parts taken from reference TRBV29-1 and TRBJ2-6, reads SAVISQKPSRDICQRGTSLTIQCQVDSQVTMMFWYRQQPGQSLTLIATANQGSEATYESGFVIDKFPISRPNLTFSTLTVSNMSPEDSSIYLCSVKGGQTANVLTFGAGSRLTVL.

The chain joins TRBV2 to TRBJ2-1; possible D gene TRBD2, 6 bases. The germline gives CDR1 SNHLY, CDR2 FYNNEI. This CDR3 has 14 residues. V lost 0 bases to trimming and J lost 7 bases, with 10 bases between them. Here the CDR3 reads CASSEALRGNEQFF. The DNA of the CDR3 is TGTGCCAGCAGTGAAGCGCTTCGGGGGAATGAGCAGTTCTTC. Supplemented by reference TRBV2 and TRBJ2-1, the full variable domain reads EPEVTQTPSHQVTQMGQEVILRCVPISNHLYFYWYRQILGQKVEFLVSFYNNEISEKSEIFDDQFSVERPDGSNFTLKIRSTKLEDSAMYFCASSEALRGNEQFFGPGTRLTVL.

CDR3 sequence (DNA): TGTGCCAGCACTCTAGGGATCGAGTTGCGGGAGACCCAGTACTTC. Protein: CASTLGIELRETQYF. This chain uses TRBV11-2 with TRBJ2-5; no clear D. Per the germline V gene, CDR1 is SGHAT and CDR2 is FQNNGV. V was pared by 7 bases and J by 5 bases, with 20 bases between. The CDR3 sequence is 15 residues long.

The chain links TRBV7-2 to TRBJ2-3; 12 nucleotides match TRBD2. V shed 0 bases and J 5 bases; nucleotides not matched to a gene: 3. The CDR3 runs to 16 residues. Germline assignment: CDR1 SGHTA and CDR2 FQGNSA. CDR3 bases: TGTGCCAGCAGCTTAGCACTAGCGGGGGGTGAAGATACGCAGTATTTT. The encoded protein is CASSLALAGGEDTQYF.

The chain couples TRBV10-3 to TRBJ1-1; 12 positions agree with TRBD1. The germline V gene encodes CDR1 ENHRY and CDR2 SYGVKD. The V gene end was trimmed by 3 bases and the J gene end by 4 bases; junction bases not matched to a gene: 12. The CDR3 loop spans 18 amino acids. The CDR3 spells CAISESGTGGIRSTEAFF. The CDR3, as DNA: TGTGCCATCAGTGAATCTGGGACAGGGGGCATCAGGAGCACTGAAGCTTTCTTT.

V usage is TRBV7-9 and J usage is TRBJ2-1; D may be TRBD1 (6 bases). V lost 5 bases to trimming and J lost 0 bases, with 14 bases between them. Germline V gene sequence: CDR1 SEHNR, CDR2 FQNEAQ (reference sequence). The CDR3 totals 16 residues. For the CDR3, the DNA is TGTGCCAGCAGCGATGAGGGGGTCTTCTCCTACAATGAGCAGTTCTTC. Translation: CASSDEGVFSYNEQFF.

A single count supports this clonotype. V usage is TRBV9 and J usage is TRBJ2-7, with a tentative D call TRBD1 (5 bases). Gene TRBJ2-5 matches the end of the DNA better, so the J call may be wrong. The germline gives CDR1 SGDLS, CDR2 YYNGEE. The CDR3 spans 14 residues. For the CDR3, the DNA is TGTGCCAGCAGCGTCGGACACCTCCAAGAGACCCAGTACTTC. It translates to CASSVGHLQETQYF.

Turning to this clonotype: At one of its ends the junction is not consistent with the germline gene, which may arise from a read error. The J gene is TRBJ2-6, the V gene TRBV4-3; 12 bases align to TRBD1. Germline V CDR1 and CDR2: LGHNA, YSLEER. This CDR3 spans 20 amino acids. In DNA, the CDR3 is TGCGCCGGCAGCCAAGATTCGGCCGGGACAGGGGGCGTCTGGGCCAACGTCCTGACTTTC. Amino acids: CAGSQDSAGTGGVWANVLTF.

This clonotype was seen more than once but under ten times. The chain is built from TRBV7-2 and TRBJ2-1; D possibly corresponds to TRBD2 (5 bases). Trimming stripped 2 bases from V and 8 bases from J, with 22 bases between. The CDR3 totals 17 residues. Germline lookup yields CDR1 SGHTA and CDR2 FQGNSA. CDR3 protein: CASSLPSLVGLAHEQFF. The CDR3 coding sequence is TGTGCCAGCAGCTTACCATCCCTGGTCGGGCTAGCACATGAGCAGTTCTTC.

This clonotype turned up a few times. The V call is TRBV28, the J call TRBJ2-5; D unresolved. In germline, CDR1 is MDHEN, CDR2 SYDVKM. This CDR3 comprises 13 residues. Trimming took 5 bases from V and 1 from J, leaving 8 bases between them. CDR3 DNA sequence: TGTGCCAGCAGTGGCTCATTCCAAGAGACCCAGTACTTC. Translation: CASSGSFQETQYF.

The CDR3 bases are TGTGCCAGCAGTCTCCGGACAGCAGCCTACGAGCAGTACTTC. Translating gives CASSLRTAAYEQYF. The rearrangement uses TRBV6-1 and TRBJ2-7; perhaps TRBD1 as D (6 bases). Trimming cost V 5 bases and J 2 bases, with 13 bases left between them. Germline values: CDR1 MNHNS, CDR2 SASEGT. The CDR3 runs to 14 residues.

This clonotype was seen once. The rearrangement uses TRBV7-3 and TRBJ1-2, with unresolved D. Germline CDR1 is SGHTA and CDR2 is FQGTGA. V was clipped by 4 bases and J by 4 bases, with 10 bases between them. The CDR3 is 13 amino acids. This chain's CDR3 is CASSSSEGYGYTF. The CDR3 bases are TGTGCCAGCAGCTCGTCAGAGGGCTATGGCTACACCTTC.

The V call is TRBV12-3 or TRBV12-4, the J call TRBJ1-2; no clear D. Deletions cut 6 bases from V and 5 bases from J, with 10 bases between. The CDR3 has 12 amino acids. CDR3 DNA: TGTGCCAGCAGCTCTAGCAAGTATGGCTACACCTTC. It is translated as CASSSSKYGYTF.

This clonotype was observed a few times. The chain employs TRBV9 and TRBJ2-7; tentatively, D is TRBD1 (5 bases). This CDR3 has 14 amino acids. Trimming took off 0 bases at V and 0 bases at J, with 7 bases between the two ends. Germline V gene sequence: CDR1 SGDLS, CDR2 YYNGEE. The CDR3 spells CASSVAQGSYEQYF. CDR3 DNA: TGTGCCAGCAGCGTAGCCCAGGGCTCCTACGAGCAGTACTTC.

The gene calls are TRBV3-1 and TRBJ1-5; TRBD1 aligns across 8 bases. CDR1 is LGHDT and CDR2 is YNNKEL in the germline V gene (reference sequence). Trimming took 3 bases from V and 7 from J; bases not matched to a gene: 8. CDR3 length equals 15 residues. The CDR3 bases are TGTGCCAGCAGCCAGGGGACAGGCGACAAACAGCCCCAGCATTTT. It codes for CASSQGTGDKQPQHF.

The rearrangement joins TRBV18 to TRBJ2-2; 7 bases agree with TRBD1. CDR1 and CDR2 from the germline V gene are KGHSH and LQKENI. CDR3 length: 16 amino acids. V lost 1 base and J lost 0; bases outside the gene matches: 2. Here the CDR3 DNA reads TGTGCCAGCTCACCACAGGGGGCAACGAACACCGGGGAGCTGTTTTTT. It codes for CASSPQGATNTGELFF.

CDR3 sequence: CATSRVADNEKLFF. CDR3 coding DNA: TGTGCCACCAGCAGAGTAGCGGATAATGAAAAACTGTTTTTT. The V call is TRBV15, the J call TRBJ1-4, with unresolved D. Germline V lookup: CDR1 LNHNV, CDR2 YYDKDF (reference sequence). The CDR3 totals 14 residues. Between the trimmed V and J ends, which lost 1 base and 4 bases, there was a span of 7 bases. Supplemented by reference TRBV15 and TRBJ1-4, the full variable domain reads DAMVIQNPRYQVTQFGKPVTLSCSQTLNHNVMYWYQQKSSQAPKLLFHYYDKDFNNEADTPDNFQSRRPNTSFCFLDIRSPGLGDTAMYLCATSRVADNEKLFFGSGTQLSVL.

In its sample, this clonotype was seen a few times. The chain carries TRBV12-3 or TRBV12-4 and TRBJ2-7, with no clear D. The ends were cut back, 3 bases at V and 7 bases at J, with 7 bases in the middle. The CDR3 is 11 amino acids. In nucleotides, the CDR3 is TGTGCCAGCAGTTTTGTACGAGAGCAGTACTTC. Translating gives CASSFVREQYF.